This T cell receptor beta chain appears in the sequencing data of a study of blood T cell repertoires in COVID-19. At the level of the study: Samples of COVID-19 (acute and convalescent) were obtained from the United States, Italy and Spain. PBMCs, B-cell-depleted T cells, or T cells were the source of the cDNA or gDNA that made up the material.

Methods used by the authors: Reference gene primer amplification gave estimated nucleated cell counts. The data were produced by immunoSEQ multiplex PCR, yet TCRdb's version contains in-frame clones alone and is incomplete. The DNA gave D and trimming, while V, J and clone size come from that table. The sample has fewer than 350,000 clones, around 90% seen once. The germline V gene encodes CDR1 SGDLS and CDR2 YYNGEE. The CDR3 has 12 amino acids. V shed 4 bases and J 6 bases; nucleotides not matched to a gene: 1. The chain links TRBV9 to TRBJ2-1; TRBD1 matches 7 bases. The clonotype originates from a man younger than 35 with active or convalescent COVID-19. The sequencing sample was made of peripheral blood. The CDR3 spells CASSPGGNEQFF. CDR3 sequence (DNA): TGTGCCAGCAGCCCAGGGGGCAATGAGCAGTTCTTC.